The 10 T cell receptor beta chains below all came from one sample that was sequenced in a study of OX40 agonist ivuxolimab in advanced cancers. Profiling relied on immunoSEQ multiplex PCR, and the TCRdb table lists in-frame clones only, not all of them. Of 65,000 to 95,000 clones in the sample, about 90% were seen once. The specimen comprised CD4+ or CD8+ T cells sorted from blood, sampled in a trial of the OX40 agonist ivuxolimab. Receptors originate from an adult with an advanced solid tumor such as melanoma, head and neck, liver or kidney cancer.

CDR3 nucleotide sequence: TGCGCCAGCAGTCTGACGGTGAACACTGAAGCTTTCTTT. It is translated as CASSLTVNTEAFF. The chain employs TRBV10-1 and TRBJ1-1; no clear D. Germline V gene lookup returns CDR1 WNHNN and CDR2 SYGVQD (reference sequence). V lost 5 bases and J lost 0, with 7 bases in between. The CDR3 loop spans 13 amino acids.

As regards this clone: Different DNA sequences within this sample yield the same CDR3. This rearrangement joins TRBV18 to TRBJ2-3; D is unclear. This CDR3 comprises 12 residues. Germline loops: CDR1 KGHSH, CDR2 LQKENI. V dropped 2 bases and J dropped 0 bases, with 0 bases sitting between them. The CDR3 reads CASSPSTDTQYF. DNA for the CDR3: TGTGCCAGCTCACCAAGCACAGATACGCAGTATTTT.

This clone was seen a single time. The V gene is TRBV18, the J gene TRBJ2-7; the D call may be TRBD1 or TRBD2 (6 bases each). The CDR3 is made up of 13 amino acids. Trimming cost V 2 bases and J 6 bases, with 11 bases left between them. Germline V gives CDR1 KGHSH, CDR2 LQKENI. As DNA, the CDR3 is TGTGCCAGCTCACCAACCAGGGGAGGCGAGCAGTACGTC. This gives the protein CASSPTRGGEQYV.

Only one count was recorded for this clone. V usage is TRBV7-2 and J usage is TRBJ1-3; no firm D call. CDR1 is SGHTA, CDR2 FQGNSA, per germline. The CDR3 contains 13 residues. The V end was cut by 5 bases, the J end by 10 bases, with 15 bases between. Here the CDR3 reads CASSRKVQSTIYF. DNA of the CDR3: TGTGCCAGCAGCAGAAAGGTGCAGTCGACCATATATTTT. Filled out from reference TRBV7-2 and TRBJ1-3, the complete variable domain reads GAGVSQSPSNKVTEKGKDVELRCDPISGHTALYWYRQSLGQGLEFLIYFQGNSAPDKSGLPSDRFSAERTGGSVSTLTIQRTQQEDSAVYLCASSRKVQSTIYFGEGSWLTVV.

The chain combines TRBV6-1 with TRBJ2-1; 10 nucleotides match TRBD2. This CDR3 has 15 residues. The V and J ends lost 6 bases and 5 bases, in that order; junction bases with no gene match: 7. Germline CDR1 and CDR2: MNHNS and SASEGT. The DNA of the CDR3 is TGTGCCAGCAGCTCATTAGCGGGGGGACACAATGAGCAGTTCTTC. This codes for CASSSLAGGHNEQFF.

As concerns this clone: One junction end disagrees with the germline gene, perhaps due to a read error. The chain joins TRBV2 to TRBJ2-3; D could derive from TRBD1 or TRBD2 (5 bases each). This CDR3 region has 15 residues. Germline V gene data show CDR1 as SNHLY and CDR2 as FYNNEI. This chain's CDR3 is CASSEQAGSTDTRYF. DNA for the CDR3: TGTGCCAGCAGTGAGCAGGCAGGGAGCACAGATACGCGGTATTTT.

The chain is built from TRBV7-9 and TRBJ1-1; D remains unclear. Per the germline V gene, CDR1 is SEHNR and CDR2 is FQNEAQ (reference sequence). The CDR3 spans 14 residues. V lost 5 bases and J 4 bases, leaving 14 bases between the germline ends. CDR3 residues: CASSISGSATEAFF. The CDR3 coding sequence is TGTGCCAGCAGCATAAGTGGGAGCGCCACTGAAGCTTTCTTT. The whole variable domain, remainder taken from reference TRBV7-9 and TRBJ1-1, is DTGVSQNPRHKITKRGQNVTFRCDPISEHNRLYWYRQTLGQGPEFLTYFQNEAQLEKSRLLSDRFSAERPKGSFSTLEIQRTEQGDSAMYLCASSISGSATEAFFGQGTRLTVV.

The chain recombines TRBV30 with TRBJ1-2; 10 bases are a match to TRBD1. With V trimmed by 5 bases and J by 0 bases, 9 bases remained unmatched. In germline, CDR1 is GTSNPN, CDR2 SVGIG (reference sequence). The CDR3 runs to 16 residues. CDR3 bases: TGTGCCTGGCGCCGGGACAGGGGATTTGCTAACTATGGCTACACCTTC. Translated, it gives CAWRRDRGFANYGYTF.

The chain joins TRBV19 to TRBJ1-1; D unresolved. CDR1 is LNHDA and CDR2 is SQIVND in the germline V gene (reference sequence). V gave up 5 bases and J gave up 1 base, with 8 bases separating them. CDR3 length: 13 residues. The CDR3 coding sequence is TGTGCCAGTAGTTTCAACAGGAACACTGAAGCTTTCTTT. Protein product: CASSFNRNTEAFF. The full variable domain, its missing parts supplied by reference TRBV19 and TRBJ1-1, is DGGITQSPKYLFRKEGQNVTLSCEQNLNHDAMYWYRQDPGQGLRLIYYSQIVNDFQKGDIAEGYSVSREKKESFPLTVTSAQKNPTAFYLCASSFNRNTEAFFGQGTRLTVV.

This sequence joins TRBV5-6 and TRBJ2-5; TRBD1 aligns across 7 bases. Trimming at V came to 2 bases and at J to 2 bases, leaving 6 bases not matched to a gene. The germline V gene has CDR1 SGHDT and CDR2 YYEEEE. The CDR3 is 15 residues long. In nucleotides, the CDR3 is TGTGCCAGCAGCTTCGGACAGGTAGCACAAGAGACCCAGTACTTC. It is translated as CASSFGQVAQETQYF.